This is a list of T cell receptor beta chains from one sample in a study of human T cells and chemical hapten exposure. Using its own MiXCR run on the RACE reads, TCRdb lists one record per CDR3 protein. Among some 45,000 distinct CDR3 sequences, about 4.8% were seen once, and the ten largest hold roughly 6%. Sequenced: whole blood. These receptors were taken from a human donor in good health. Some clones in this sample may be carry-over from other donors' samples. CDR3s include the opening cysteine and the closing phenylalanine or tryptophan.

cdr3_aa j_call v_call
CATPGQESPSTDTQYF TRBJ2-3 TRBV7-9
CASSFGRRSDEQYF TRBJ2-7 TRBV12-3/TRBV12-4
CSARDRGKTGNTIYF TRBJ1-3 TRBV20-1
CASSLLSWDRGDTEAFF TRBJ1-1 TRBV28
CASSLGPGNNYEQYF TRBJ2-7 TRBV7-2
CAGSQGPLETQYF TRBJ2-5 TRBV6-5
CASSILAPKNIQYF TRBJ2-4 TRBV28
CASSPGTGGGLFTEAFF TRBJ1-1 TRBV11-2
CASSPWDGNTGELFF TRBJ2-2 TRBV6-5
CASSQAGVPRNEQFF TRBJ2-1 TRBV14
CASSSDTGTGGLRAQYF TRBJ2-5 TRBV28
CASSTSTSGRAYEQYF TRBJ2-7 TRBV28
CASSLAGASPTTNEKLFF TRBJ1-4 TRBV28
CASSPRWGQNRNTEAFF TRBJ1-1 TRBV11-2
CASSDLLAGVVSEQFF TRBJ2-1 TRBV2
CASSYLGSEQYF TRBJ2-7 TRBV6-2/TRBV6-3
CASSLSRAGPGTQYF TRBJ2-5 TRBV28
CASSQGGPARPQHF TRBJ1-5 TRBV4-1
CASSYTERSYTF TRBJ1-2 TRBV7-9
CATSRVNEQFF TRBJ2-1 TRBV24-1
CASSARSYEQYF TRBJ2-7 TRBV25-1
CASSQDLGLAGGRVTNEQFF TRBJ2-1 TRBV4-2
CASSLSEKLFF TRBJ1-4 TRBV11-2
CASSTPGQNIQYF TRBJ2-4 TRBV19
CASSTGGRSPLHF TRBJ1-6 TRBV10-1
CASSLQGDTQYF TRBJ2-3 TRBV28
CSVQPGPGEWSYEQYF TRBJ2-7 TRBV29-1
CASSPLAGVGDTQYF TRBJ2-3 TRBV6-5
CATSRDSANQFF TRBJ2-1 TRBV15
CASSIKGWGQGYSGANVLTF TRBJ2-6 TRBV19
CASSEKGSLVSYNEQFF TRBJ2-1 TRBV14
CASSPTGPKNIQYF TRBJ2-4 TRBV6-5
CASSLAAASDQPQHF TRBJ1-5 TRBV28
CASSVDSNQPQHF TRBJ1-5 TRBV6-1
CASSPPTGTGNDEQYF TRBJ2-7 TRBV18
CASSIPGLAGVADTQYF TRBJ2-3 TRBV19
CASLLGSEAFF TRBJ1-1 TRBV28
CASSRGAFYEQYF TRBJ2-7 TRBV6-5
CASSLRLGQFF TRBJ2-1 TRBV12-3/TRBV12-4
CASSSDRGSGNTIYF TRBJ1-3 TRBV7-2
CATSRDRRAPNEKLFF TRBJ1-4 TRBV15
CSAREGRMGPDTQYF TRBJ2-3 TRBV20-1
CASSSHTTGTGEPYTF TRBJ1-2 TRBV28
CASSNVGLAIYNEQFF TRBJ2-1 TRBV7-2
CASSPRGESEAFF TRBJ1-1 TRBV18
CSVGSHSSYNEQFF TRBJ2-1 TRBV29-1
CASSQDRPSGVYGGGSYNEQFF TRBJ2-1 TRBV3-1
CSAAMGQGARSNQPQHF TRBJ1-5 TRBV20-1
CATSDFSTGFSTDTQYF TRBJ2-3 TRBV24-1
CASSQPGAYTEAFF TRBJ1-1 TRBV3-1
CASSESDRAGEQYF TRBJ2-7 TRBV10-1
CASRCRGSAFF TRBJ1-1 TRBV28